This T cell receptor beta chain derives from a study of response to subunit inactivated influenza vaccine (dated by TCRdb to 2016 to 2018). For context, the study as a whole: To follow how T cells responded to a trivalent subunit inactivated influenza vaccine, the researchers relied on deep quantitative profiling of the T cell receptor repertoire.

The CDR3 sequence holds 13 residues, the cysteine and phenylalanine included. The only DNA kept is the CDR3, 39 bases in frame from the first base. The germline V gene provides CDR1 MRHNA and CDR2 SNTAGT. The junction shows trimming of 4 bases on V and 8 bases on J, plus 12 bases between the germline ends. With regard to this clonotype: Its binding antigen is unknown. No much larger clonotype is one base removed from it; base qualities were not supplied.

Results and caveats for the whole study, not just this receptor: The authors proposed that each seasonal influenza vaccination may bring in only a limited number of new T cells.

Preparation of the library involved RT-PCR. The sequencing machine was an Illumina HiSeq 2500. The public reads were reanalyzed by TCRdb: fastp trimming at Q25, MiXCR alignment, in-frame beta chains only. CDR3 protein sequences are deduplicated, and each keeps its most common genes and DNA. This sample has some 500,000 distinct CDR3 sequences in its table, and approximately 24% of those were observed once. Approximately 1.9% of the sample lies in the top ten. The V and J genes are TRBV6-4 and TRBJ2-4; the best D guess is TRBD1, with 5 bases matching. This receptor was taken from a man aged 50 to 60 who received an inactivated influenza vaccine. Donor details come from another sample of the same person, matched by shared clones. The starting material was CD4+ T cells sorted from PBMCs, obtained 5 to 6 days after vaccination. The encoded CDR3 is CASSAQGGDIQYF. At the DNA level, the sequence is TGTGCCAGCAGTGCCCAGGGTGGGGACATTCAGTACTTC.